The present T cell receptor beta chain was sequenced within a study of T cells in Graves' hyperthyroidism and ophthalmopathy. Regions amplified from RNA transcripts were the TCR beta CDR3 regions. First-round RT-PCR of the TCR CDR3 relied on the HTBI primer set. Each CDR3 protein gets one entry after TCRdb re-called the multiplex PCR reads with MiXCR. The table has around 620,000 distinct CDR3 sequences, approximately 44% seen once. The sample taken for sequencing was peripheral blood or thyroid tissue (not recorded which). This TCR was sampled from an adult woman with Graves' disease, either hyperthyroidism or ophthalmopathy (not recorded which).

CDR3 loop: CASSLGWQGRYTF. CDR3 nucleotides: TGTGCCAGCAGCTTAGGGTGGCAGGGCCGCTACACCTTC. The chain employs TRBV7-8 and TRBJ1-2; D possibly corresponds to TRBD1 (5 bases). Germline lookup yields CDR1 SGHVS and CDR2 FQNEAQ. The CDR3 sequence is 13 residues long. V dropped 1 base and J dropped 9 bases, with 12 bases sitting between them. Based on the CDR3 plus reference TRBV7-8 and TRBJ1-2, the full variable domain is GAGVSQSPRYKVAKRGQDVALRCDPISGHVSLFWYQQALGQGPEFLTYFQNEAQLDKSGLPSDRFFAERPEGSVSTLKIQRTQQEDSAVYLCASSLGWQGRYTFGSGTRLTVV.